These 18 T cell receptor beta chains came from one sample sequenced in a study of identical twins. In TCRdb, the 5' RACE reads were re-called with MiXCR into one record per CDR3 protein. The data contain around 1.7 million distinct CDR3 sequences, around 29% of them singletons. Specimen: cord blood. The origin of the receptors is a newborn girl in good health.

The rearrangement uses TRBV7-2 and TRBJ2-3; 8 bases match TRBD2. V was pared by 8 bases and J by 4 bases, with 14 bases of the junction left unmatched. CDR1 is SGHTA and CDR2 is FQGNSA in the germline V gene. The CDR3 is made up of 16 amino acids. The CDR3 loop is CASVSGSAGGADTQYF. The CDR3 DNA reads as TGTGCCAGCGTATCTGGTTCGGCGGGGGGTGCAGATACGCAGTATTTT.

This clonotype has a handful of counts. V is TRBV28 and J is TRBJ2-5; D unclear. The J call may not be correct, given that the DNA end is closer to TRBJ2-7. This CDR3 spans 16 amino acids. The germline CDR1 and CDR2 sequences are MDHEN and SYDVKM. DNA of the CDR3: TGTGCCAGCAGTTTCTCCCTCAACGCCACAACCTACGAGCAGTACTTC. Its protein is CASSFSLNATTYEQYF.

This clonotype was seen many times. V gene TRBV18 combines with J gene TRBJ2-3; 9 nucleotides align to TRBD2. Trimming removed 8 bases from V and 1 base from J; junction bases left unmatched: 7. The CDR3 is 15 residues long. Per germline, CDR1 KGHSH and CDR2 LQKENI. CDR3 loop: CASSPVAGGTDTQYF. The CDR3 bases are TGTGCCAGCAGTCCCGTAGCGGGAGGCACAGATACGCAGTATTTT.

The CDR3 DNA follows: TGTGCCACCAGTGTAGAGTCCTACAATGAGCAGTTCTTC. Translation gives CATSVESYNEQFF. The J gene is TRBJ2-1, the V gene TRBV24-1; D gene ambiguous. V was cut by 5 bases and J by 1 base, with 5 bases left in between. The CDR3 is 13 residues long. The germline V gene has CDR1 KGHDR and CDR2 SFDVKD.

In its sample, this clonotype was seen a few times. The rearrangement joins TRBV6-2 or TRBV6-3 to TRBJ2-3, with TRBD2 matching 10 bases. Germline V gives CDR1 MNHEY, CDR2 SVGEGT. CDR3 length equals 16 residues. V lost 5 bases and J lost 4; bases outside the gene matches: 9. The CDR3 loop is CASSRAASGSSDTQYF. In nucleotides, the CDR3 is TGTGCCAGCAGTCGGGCAGCTAGCGGGAGTTCAGATACGCAGTATTTT.

This clonotype has just a few counts. This sequence joins TRBV28 and TRBJ1-4, with TRBD1 as a possible D gene (6 bases). Trimming removed 3 bases from V and 7 bases from J, with 15 bases in between. The length of the CDR3 is 15 residues. Germline loops: CDR1 MDHEN, CDR2 SYDVKM. The CDR3: CASSFGGGRAEKLFF. The DNA of the CDR3 is TGTGCCAGCAGTTTTGGGGGGGGCAGAGCTGAAAAACTGTTTTTT.

Only a few counts were recorded for this clonotype. J is TRBJ2-5 and V is TRBV5-1, with 12 bases matching TRBD2. Germline trimming cut 2 bases from V and 1 base from J; bases unmatched to any gene: 3. Germline V gene data show CDR1 as SGHRS and CDR2 as YFSETQ. CDR3 length: 16 residues. CDR3 in DNA: TGCGCCAGCAGCTTACTACTAGCGGGAGGCCAAGAGACCCAGTACTTC. This translates into CASSLLLAGGQETQYF.

The J gene is TRBJ2-1, the V gene TRBV2, with 12 bases lining up with TRBD1. The germline CDR1 and CDR2 sequences are SNHLY and FYNNEI. The ends lost 8 bases at V and 6 bases at J; junction bases unmatched: 5. CDR3 length: 14 residues. CDR3 loop: CASGAGQGANEQFF. The CDR3 nucleotides read TGTGCCAGCGGAGCGGGACAGGGGGCCAATGAGCAGTTCTTC.

This clonotype appeared a few times. The chain has TRBV5-1 and TRBJ2-2; weak D call: TRBD2 (6 bases). V lost 2 bases to trimming and J lost 1 base, with 9 bases between them. CDR3 length: 15 residues. CDR1 is SGHRS, CDR2 YFSETQ, per germline. The CDR3, as DNA: TGCGCCAGCAGCTTTGCTAGCGTGAACACCGGGGAGCTGTTTTTT. Amino acid sequence: CASSFASVNTGELFF.

This chain uses TRBV12-3 or TRBV12-4 with TRBJ2-4; 11 nucleotides agree with TRBD1. This CDR3 spans 13 amino acids. Losses at the gene ends were 8 bases for V and 9 bases for J; bases not matched to a gene: 6. This CDR3 reads CASGRTGGGIQYF. The CDR3 coding sequence is TGTGCCAGCGGCCGGACAGGGGGCGGCATTCAGTACTTC.

This sequence joins TRBV24-1 and TRBJ1-5, with 9 bases identical to TRBD1. Germline loops: CDR1 KGHDR, CDR2 SFDVKD. The CDR3 is 15 amino acids. Germline trimming cut 2 bases from V and 7 bases from J; bases unmatched to any gene: 5. The DNA for the CDR3 is TGTGCCACCAGTGATTCCCGACAGGGGGGACAGCCCCAGCATTTT. This encodes CATSDSRQGGQPQHF.

The gene calls are TRBV7-9 and TRBJ2-3; 11 nucleotides match TRBD2. CDR1 is SEHNR and CDR2 is FQNEAQ in the germline V gene (reference sequence). The CDR3 runs to 17 residues. J lost 2 bases, V lost 2 bases, and 6 bases had no gene match. The CDR3 spells CASSLPLGLAVTDTQYF. The DNA of the CDR3 is TGTGCCAGCAGCTTACCATTGGGACTAGCGGTCACAGATACGCAGTATTTT.

This clonotype was recorded many times. The chain carries TRBV29-1 and TRBJ2-7, with D perhaps matching TRBD1 (6 bases). V lost 4 bases and J 0 bases, leaving 13 bases between the germline ends. The length of the CDR3 is 14 residues. Germline V gene lookup returns CDR1 SQVTM and CDR2 ANQGSEA. CDR3 in DNA: TGCAGCGTTGGTCTAGGACAGCCCTCCTACGAGCAGTACTTC. Translated: CSVGLGQPSYEQYF.

This rearrangement joins TRBV20-1 to TRBJ2-7; possibly TRBD1 or TRBD2 for D (5 bases each). CDR3 length: 14 amino acids. The V end lost 4 bases, the J end lost 2 bases, and 15 bases lay between the germline ends. The germline CDR1 and CDR2 sequences are DFQATT and SNEGSKA (reference sequence). Here the CDR3 reads CSAKKGQGPYEQYF. DNA for the CDR3: TGCAGTGCTAAGAAGGGTCAGGGACCCTACGAGCAGTACTTC.

The chain combines TRBV10-3 with TRBJ1-1; 7 bases match TRBD1. J lost 7 bases, V lost 6 bases, and 2 bases had no gene match. The CDR3 consists of 11 residues. CDR1 and CDR2 from the germline V gene are ENHRY and SYGVKD. The CDR3 spells CAIRQGNEAFF. The CDR3, as DNA: TGTGCCATCAGACAGGGGAATGAAGCTTTCTTT.

This clonotype has a single count. The CDR3 nucleotides are TGCAGTGCTGTGAGAAGGCTCAATCAGCCCCAGCATTTT. Translated: CSAVRRLNQPQHF. The chain recombines TRBV20-1 with TRBJ1-5, with no clear D. Germline V CDR1 and CDR2: DFQATT, SNEGSKA (reference sequence). CDR3 size: 13 residues. Trimming left V 5 bases short and J 3 bases short, with 11 bases between.

This clonotype was observed at least ten times. The chain couples TRBV7-2 to TRBJ2-3; the match to TRBD2 covers 9 bases. The CDR3 loop spans 16 amino acids. Per germline, CDR1 SGHTA and CDR2 FQGNSA. With V trimmed by 6 bases and J by 3 bases, 10 bases remained unmatched. CDR3 residues: CASSLTGTSSTDTQYF. DNA of the CDR3: TGTGCCAGCAGTTTAACCGGGACTAGCAGTACAGATACGCAGTATTTT.

CDR3 protein: CSARERGHSNQPQHF. The CDR3 DNA follows: TGCAGTGCTAGAGAAAGGGGCCATAGCAATCAGCCCCAGCATTTT. This sequence joins TRBV20-1 and TRBJ1-5, with a weak D call TRBD1 (5 bases). Germline-derived CDR1 and CDR2 are DFQATT and SNEGSKA (reference sequence). The CDR3 spans 15 residues. V was clipped by 0 bases and J by 0 bases, with 9 bases between them.